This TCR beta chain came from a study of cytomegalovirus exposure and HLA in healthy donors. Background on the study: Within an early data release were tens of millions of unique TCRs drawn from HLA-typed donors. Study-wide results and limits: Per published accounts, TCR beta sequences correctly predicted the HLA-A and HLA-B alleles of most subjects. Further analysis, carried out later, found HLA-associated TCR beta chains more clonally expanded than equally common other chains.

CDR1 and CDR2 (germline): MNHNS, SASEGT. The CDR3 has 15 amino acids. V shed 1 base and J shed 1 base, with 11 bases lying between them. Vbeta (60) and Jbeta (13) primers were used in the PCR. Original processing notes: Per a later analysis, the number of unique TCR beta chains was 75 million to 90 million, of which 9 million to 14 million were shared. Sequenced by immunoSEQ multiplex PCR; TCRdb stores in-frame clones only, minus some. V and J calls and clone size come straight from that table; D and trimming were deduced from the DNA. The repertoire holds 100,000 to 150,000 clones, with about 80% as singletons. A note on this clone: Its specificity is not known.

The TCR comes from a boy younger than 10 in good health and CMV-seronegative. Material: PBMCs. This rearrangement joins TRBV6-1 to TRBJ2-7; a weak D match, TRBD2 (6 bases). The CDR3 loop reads CASSEEGGASYEQYV. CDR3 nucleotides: TGTGCCAGCAGTGAAGAAGGAGGGGCTTCCTACGAGCAGTACGTC.